Sequencing of this T cell receptor (beta chain) was carried out in a study of shared clonotypes between healthy human individuals. Findings and limits, study-wide: Tissue TCR repertoires likely differ from these blood-only repertoires.

As regards this clone: Its antigen is not identified.

In the authors' methods: Without quality scores, immunoSEQ junctional reads could not be filtered like full-length reads. Repertoires were generated with immunoSEQ multiplex PCR, while TCRdb's copy carries only in-frame clones and drops some. Clone size and the V and J calls come from that table; the DNA yielded D and trimming. The repertoire holds under 600,000 clones, with approximately 97% as singletons. The CDR3 runs 19 residues. CDR1 MDHEN and CDR2 SYDVKM come from the germline V gene. J was trimmed by 2 bases and V by 6 bases; bases with no gene match: 19. The sequencing sample was made of naive CD4+ T cells sorted from blood. As for subset: CD45RA+ positively selected. The gene calls are TRBV28 and TRBJ1-3; 7 positions match TRBD1. The sequence derives from a woman in her twenties or thirties in good health. The CDR3 protein is CASRLNPSRQGWAGNTIYF. DNA of the CDR3: TGTGCCAGCAGACTTAACCCCTCCCGACAGGGCTGGGCTGGAAACACCATATATTTT.